This T cell receptor beta chain appears in the sequencing data of a study of CD8+ T cells in alopecia areata (dated by TCRdb to 2017 to 2018). About the study as a whole: Treated patients were enrolled in an open-label pilot trial of oral tofacitinib, 5 to 10 mg twice daily, for moderate-to-severe alopecia areata. Human TCRbeta sequencing covered scalp tissue and sorted CD4+ and CD8+ peripheral blood T cells from patchy and totalis/universalis alopecia areata patients and healthy controls. TCRbeta CDR3 regions were amplified by immunoSEQ multiplex PCR with 35 Vbeta forward and 13 Jbeta reverse primers. Scalp clonality was compared among normal scalp (n=4), patchy alopecia areata scalp (n=8), and alopecia totalis/universalis scalp (n=8). Biopsies were taken from tofacitinib-treated patients at baseline and at 4 and 24 weeks of treatment, and a later scalp biopsy was taken in several of the tofacitinib-treated patients. To study T cell clonal expansion in alopecia areata, the researchers applied high-throughput TCRbeta sequencing to both the C3H/HeJ mouse model and human patients. RNA was obtained with the PAXgene miRNA kit for fixed scalp, the miRNeasy kit for PBMCs, and the RNeasy kit for mouse skin. Patients received tofacitinib for 6 to 18 months and were then followed off drug for 6 months to check for delayed response and recurrence.

What the time point label conveys for this sample: baseline before oral tofacitinib. Lesional scalp punch biopsies and peripheral blood were collected from alopecia areata patients. PBMCs were separated by density centrifugation and stained for CD3, CD4 and CD8, after which CD4+ and CD8+ T cells were sorted on a FACSAria. General findings and caveats noted by the study authors: Lesional scalp, especially in alopecia totalis/universalis, showed higher clonality and more expanded CD8+ clones than normal scalp, suggesting antigenic drive. Shared TCR sequences between patients were less evident than in mice, which may be partly attributable to HLA diversity in the patient population. Unlike mouse skin, which is dominated by gammadelta T cells, normal human skin has resident alphabeta T cells that are also sequenced, and this complicates analysis of the scalp TCR repertoire.

As regards this clone: Which antigen it targets is not known. Base qualities are not at hand, and no much larger clone is one base apart.

The library was generated by the immunoSEQ multiplex PCR assay. For TCR sequencing, RNA was extracted from every sample and reverse transcribed into cDNA to serve as template. SuperScript III was used to make first-strand cDNA, primed with a 2:1 mix of oligo-dT and random hexamers. A synthetic immune receptor repertoire was used to measure amplification bias, and any remaining bias was corrected computationally. Turning to the authors' computational methods: Raw reads were preprocessed to remove errors, and CDR3 was defined by IMGT conventions from the conserved cysteine to phenylalanine. To get clonality, Shannon entropy was normalized by log2 of the number of productive unique TCRs and the result was subtracted from 1. Scalp TCRbeta sequences were cross-referenced with sorted blood CD4 and CD8 repertoires so that the CD4 or CD8 identity of scalp clones could be inferred. TCRdb limited this immuneACCESS table to in-frame rearrangements with V and J called. A share of clones is missing; checked studies link under half to unresolved V genes, and the rest is unexplained. That table furnishes V, J and clone size, whereas the DNA furnished D and trimming. Within this sample are roughly 250,000 clones, with around two thirds of them counted one time only. The top ten clones comprise more than 0.95% of the sample.

The sequence was collected from a human donor with alopecia areata. The specimen was CD4+ T cells sorted from blood, collected at week 0.

CDR3 sequence: CAISVGTASYNEQFF. The DNA reads TGTGCCATCAGTGTTGGTACCGCCTCCTACAATGAGCAGTTCTTC. Rearrangement joined TRBV10-3 to TRBJ2-1; confidence is insufficient to name the D gene. V is shortened by 4 bases, J by 0 bases, and the region joining them spans 10 bases. Including the terminal cysteine and phenylalanine, the CDR3 comprises 15 residues. This entry keeps only the CDR3 DNA: 45 bases, framed from base 1. In the germline V gene, CDR1 corresponds to ENHRY and CDR2 to SYGVKD.